One and the same sample provided the 5 T cell receptor beta chains below, sequenced in a study of tumor-infiltrating lymphocytes in primary liver carcinoma. Scientists recovered RNA and DNA together from roughly 21-30 mg of unsorted bulk tissue. TCR beta cDNA came from about 500 ng total RNA, primed with a constant-region primer. Construction of TCR beta libraries relied on three successive nested multiplex PCR rounds employing slightly modified ARM-PCR. With TRBV1-TRBV30 forward primers and a C-beta reverse primer, the first two PCR rounds were run for around 10 cycles each. TCRdb re-called the multiplex PCR reads with MiXCR, one entry per CDR3 protein. The sample consists of approximately 120,000 distinct CDR3 sequences, around 64% of them appearing once. Sequencing input: liver tumor tissue from sampling region 3. The sample's subset: tumor region T3, left-lateral pole. Receptor source: a woman between 55 and 75 years old with primary liver carcinoma and hepatitis B virus infection.

This clonotype showed up many times. V usage is TRBV5-4 and J usage is TRBJ2-3, with D tentatively TRBD1 (6 bases). Trimming pared 0 bases from V and 0 bases from J, leaving 20 bases between. Germline values: CDR1 SGHNT, CDR2 YYREEE (reference sequence). This CDR3 is built from 19 residues. This CDR3 reads CASSLGLARGMTSTDTQYF. The CDR3 DNA follows: TGTGCCAGCAGCTTGGGGCTAGCAAGGGGGATGACTAGCACAGATACGCAGTATTTT.

This clonotype was seen a single time. The rearrangement joins TRBV7-9 to TRBJ2-7; D is unresolved. V gave up 5 bases and J gave up 6 bases, with 23 bases separating them. Germline V gene lookup returns CDR1 SEHNR and CDR2 FQNEAQ (reference sequence). The CDR3 has 16 amino acids. CDR3 amino acids: CASSVTTGPGLCEQYF. The CDR3 DNA reads TGTGCCAGCAGCGTTACGACCGGACCCGGCCTCTGCGAGCAGTACTTC.

Comments on this clonotype: It may be a read error: a sequence one base away is much more abundant. This CDR3 fails to terminate in the conserved phenylalanine or tryptophan, so it likely reflects a read error. The V call is TRBV5-4, the J call TRBJ2-3; the D gene is possibly TRBD2 (5 bases). V lost 3 bases and J lost 0, with 26 bases in between. CDR3 size: 20 residues. Germline V lookup: CDR1 SGHNT, CDR2 YYREEE (reference sequence). The CDR3 loop reads CASSSSSSLFQSSSTDTQYL. The DNA of the CDR3 is TGTGCCAGCAGCTCTTCTAGCTCCCTTTTCCAATCTTCTAGCACAGATACGCAGTATCTT.

At least ten counts were recorded for this clonotype. The rearrangement joins TRBV5-6 to TRBJ2-3, with 8 bases that match TRBD2. The CDR3 extends over 18 amino acids. Losses at the gene ends were 3 bases for V and 3 bases for J; bases not matched to a gene: 15. Per germline, CDR1 SGHDT and CDR2 YYEEEE. The CDR3 DNA reads as TGTGCCAGCAGCTGGGTAGGGTTTTCGGGAGGGCCAACAGATACGCAGTATTTT. Translated, it gives CASSWVGFSGGPTDTQYF.

Note on this clonotype: One junction end disagrees with the germline gene, perhaps due to a read error. This rearrangement joins TRBV5-1 to TRBJ2-2; TRBD2 matches 9 bases. Germline CDR1 reads SGHRS; CDR2 reads YFSETQ. CDR3 length: 17 amino acids. Written as DNA, the CDR3 is TGCACCAGCAGCTGGAGCCTAGCGGGACCGAACATAGGGGAGCTGTATTTT. Translated: CTSSWSLAGPNIGELYF.